The entry below describes one T cell receptor (beta chain). At one end, the junction sequence differs from germline, possibly due to a read error. The repertoire was sequenced with immunoSEQ multiplex PCR; TCRdb's copy has only in-frame clones and lacks some. Of tens of thousands of clones in the sample, roughly 90% were seen once. The CDR3 extends over 12 amino acids. CDR1 and CDR2 (germline): SEHNR, FQNEAQ (reference sequence). These data belong to a study of technical replicates of blood from several donors. This TCR was recovered from a human donor in good health. Some clones in this sample may be carry-over from other donors' samples. The sequenced sample consisted of PBMCs. V and J are TRBV7-9 and TRBJ1-5; D gene unclear. The CDR3 sequence: CASSISDQPQHF. CDR3 nucleotide sequence: TGTGCCAGCAGCATTAGCGATCAGCCCCAGCATTTT. The complete variable domain, with remaining parts taken from reference TRBV7-9 and TRBJ1-5, reads DTGVSQNPRHKITKRGQNVTFRCDPISEHNRLYWYRQTLGQGPEFLTYFQNEAQLEKSRLLSDRFSAERPKGSFSTLEIQRTEQGDSAMYLCASSISDQPQHFGDGTRLSIL.